The clone carrying this TCR beta chain was detected a few times. The data originate from a study of cytomegalovirus exposure and HLA in healthy donors. V was pared by 0 bases and J by 6 bases, with 15 bases between. CDR1 and CDR2 from the germline V gene are MGHRA and YSYEKL. The CDR3 extends over 16 amino acids. Use of 60 Vbeta and 13 Jbeta primers characterized the PCR. Sequencing used immunoSEQ multiplex PCR; TCRdb keeps in-frame clones, though not all of them. The data show approximately 150,000 clones, around 80% seen once. This chain uses TRBV4-1 with TRBJ1-5, with D perhaps matching TRBD1 (6 bases). Sequenced material: PBMCs. The receptor was isolated from a man aged 18 to 30 in good health and CMV-seropositive. Here the CDR3 reads CASSQDLAGVGQPQHF. The CDR3 nucleotides are TGCGCCAGCAGCCAAGATCTGGCAGGGGTCGGTCAGCCCCAGCATTTT.